Listed here is a single TCR beta chain. As yet, its antigen is unknown. RNA, once extracted, was reverse transcribed into cDNA for use as the sequencing template. Only in-frame clones appear in the TCRdb table, and some are missing; sequencing was by immunoSEQ multiplex PCR. The sample records about 210,000 clones, approximately 47% being singletons. These data belong to a study of CD8+ T cells in alopecia areata. Study-level information: Scoring of treated patients' severity used the percentage of affected scalp area.

Study results and limitations: In lesional scalp, particularly from alopecia totalis/universalis, clonality was higher than in normal scalp. Among the 100 top clones, expanded CD8+ clones, like scalp clonality, were significantly decreased by tofacitinib.

This sample's treatment: oral pan-JAK inhibitor, 5-10 mg twice daily. The V end lost 7 bases, the J end lost 0 bases, and 13 bases lay between the germline ends. Germline values: CDR1 GTSNPN, CDR2 SVGIG (reference sequence). The CDR3 length is 15 residues. V and J are TRBV30 and TRBJ2-6; D may be TRBD1 (6 bases). The origin of this receptor is a human donor with alopecia areata. Sequencing was performed on CD4+ T cells sorted from blood, taken at approximately week 37, from a patient treated with tofacitinib. Written as DNA, the CDR3 is TGTGCCTATCCGGGACAAATCTCTGGGGCCAACGTCCTGACTTTC. Its protein is CAYPGQISGANVLTF.